Sequencing of this T cell receptor beta chain was carried out in a study of T cells after yellow fever vaccination. The wider study: The fractions with low cell numbers were processed using SMART-Seq v4 Ultra Low Input.

V was pared by 4 bases and J by 6 bases, with 16 bases between. CDR3 length: 15 residues. Generation of TCR cDNA used 5'RACE template switching (which added a universal primer site and UMIs). One entry per CDR3 protein results from TCRdb running MiXCR on the 5' RACE reads. This table holds some 390,000 distinct CDR3 sequences, around 20% found once. This clonotype came up a few times. This sequence originates from a man between 18 and 35 years old who received the YFV17D yellow fever vaccine. The sample consisted of PBMCs, taken before the yellow fever booster vaccination. The chain recombines TRBV12-3 or TRBV12-4 with TRBJ1-5, with a possible D match to TRBD1 (6 bases). CDR3 nucleotides: TGTGCCAGCAGTTCCCTACAGGGATCGAGTCAGCCCCAGCATTTT. Translated, it gives CASSSLQGSSQPQHF.